These T cell receptor beta chains were read from a single sample in a study of blood T cell repertoires in COVID-19. The method was immunoSEQ multiplex PCR; TCRdb's version includes in-frame clones alone and lacks a portion of them. The profile covers about 160,000 clones, with around 80% appearing a single time and under 9.5% taken by the ten largest. Sequencing was performed on PBMCs or T cells enriched from blood (not recorded which). These receptors originate from a man in his fifties who had recovered from COVID-19. Each CDR3 is given with its conserved first and last residue. Each record gives: J gene, D gene, V gene, clone size, CDR3 DNA, CDR3 protein. The D gene is left open where the match is weak. Rows may omit the clone size; those that give it use once, few, many or a size class.

J: TRBJ1-2; D: NA; V: TRBV2; size: NA; DNA: TGTGCCAGCATCAGAATGGGCAGCCGCTACACCTTC; CDR3: CASIRMGSRYTF
J: TRBJ1-1; D: TRBD1; V: TRBV7-9; size: NA; DNA: TGTGCCAGCAGCTTGGCTGGACAGGGGTCATACGAAGCTTTCTTT; CDR3: CASSLAGQGSYEAFF
J: TRBJ2-1; D: NA; V: TRBV6-4; size: few; DNA: TGTGCCAGCAGTGACGGGCCAGGGAATGTCAATGAGCAGTTCTTC; CDR3: CASSDGPGNVNEQFF
J: TRBJ1-3; D: NA; V: TRBV9; size: NA; DNA: TGTGCCAGCAGCGTAGGTTCCCCAGGGAATGCAGGAAACACCATATATTTT; CDR3: CASSVGSPGNAGNTIYF
J: TRBJ2-7; D: TRBD1; V: TRBV3-1/TRBV3-2; size: few; DNA: TGTGCCAGCAGCCAGTGGACAGGGGACGAGCAGTACTTC; CDR3: CASSQWTGDEQYF
J: TRBJ2-3; D: NA; V: TRBV5-1; size: NA; DNA: TGCGCCAGCAGCCCGGAGGGGGGGACCCGCACAGATACGCAGTATTTT; CDR3: CASSPEGGTRTDTQYF
J: TRBJ1-2; D: TRBD1; V: TRBV2; size: NA; DNA: TGTGCCAGCAGTGATCCTGACAGGGACGGGTACGACTATGGCTACACCTTC; CDR3: CASSDPDRDGYDYGYTF
J: TRBJ2-7; D: TRBD1; V: TRBV5-1; size: NA; DNA: TGCGCCAGCAGCCGAACGGGACAGCCCTACGAGCAGTACTTC; CDR3: CASSRTGQPYEQYF
J: TRBJ1-3; D: NA; V: TRBV5-1; size: NA; DNA: TGCGCCAGCAGCTTGTCACAGTCGGGAAACACCATATATTTT; CDR3: CASSLSQSGNTIYF
J: TRBJ1-1; D: NA; V: TRBV27; size: NA; DNA: TGTGCCAGCAGTTTAGACAGAAAGAACACTGAAGCTTTCTTT; CDR3: CASSLDRKNTEAFF
J: TRBJ2-1; D: TRBD2; V: TRBV10-3; size: NA; DNA: TGTGCCATCAGTGATGGAGCGGGCGGGGGGTACAATGAGCAGTTCTTC; CDR3: CAISDGAGGGYNEQFF
J: TRBJ2-7; D: NA; V: TRBV30; size: NA; DNA: TGTGCCTGGAGTGCAGGGATGGGATACGAGCAGTACTTC; CDR3: CAWSAGMGYEQYF
J: TRBJ1-2; D: TRBD1; V: TRBV25-1; size: NA; DNA: TGTGCCAGCAGCGCGTGGGGGGACAGGGAAACCGGCTACACCTTC; CDR3: CASSAWGDRETGYTF
J: TRBJ2-3; D: NA; V: TRBV5-4; size: NA; DNA: TGTGCCAGCAGCTTGAGTGGGGGGGCGGTAGATACGCAGTATTTT; CDR3: CASSLSGGAVDTQYF
J: TRBJ2-7; D: NA; V: TRBV5-5; size: NA; DNA: TGTGCCAGCAGCTTAGGTGGGGGGAACTCCTACGAGCAGTACTTC; CDR3: CASSLGGGNSYEQYF
J: TRBJ1-6; D: NA; V: TRBV7-9; size: NA; DNA: TGTGCCAGCAGCTTAGCTGGGCAGGGGAATTCACCCCTCCACTTT; CDR3: CASSLAGQGNSPLHF
J: TRBJ1-4; D: TRBD1; V: TRBV5-1; size: NA; DNA: TGCGCCAGCAGCTTGGGGACAGGAGAAAATGAAAAACTGTTTTTT; CDR3: CASSLGTGENEKLFF
J: TRBJ2-5; D: TRBD1; V: TRBV18; size: NA; DNA: TGTGCCAGCTCCGAGCTCAGGGGGGAGACCCAGTACTTC; CDR3: CASSELRGETQYF
J: TRBJ2-3; D: TRBD2; V: TRBV7-9; size: NA; DNA: TGTGCCAGCAGCTTAACAGCGGGGGGCAGGGTAGATACGCAGTATTTT; CDR3: CASSLTAGGRVDTQYF
J: TRBJ1-2; D: TRBD1; V: TRBV27; size: few; DNA: TGTGCCAGCAGACGGACAGGCTCCTTTGGTGGCTACACCTTC; CDR3: CASRRTGSFGGYTF
J: TRBJ1-3; D: NA; V: TRBV25-1; size: NA; DNA: TGTGCCAGCAGTGGTCCGGTTAGAAGAAACACCATATATTTT; CDR3: CASSGPVRRNTIYF
J: TRBJ2-5; D: NA; V: TRBV7-2; size: NA; DNA: TGTGCCAGCAGCTTGGGCGGGATCGAGACCCAGTACTTC; CDR3: CASSLGGIETQYF
J: TRBJ1-1; D: NA; V: TRBV5-8; size: few; DNA: TGTGCCAGCAGCTTGCAGGGGAGGGAGACTGAAGCTTTCTTT; CDR3: CASSLQGRETEAFF
J: TRBJ1-6; D: NA; V: TRBV14; size: NA; DNA: TGTGCCAGCAGCCAAGATCTTGACAGGCGATATTCACCCCTCCACTTT; CDR3: CASSQDLDRRYSPLHF
J: TRBJ1-4; D: NA; V: TRBV5-5; size: NA; DNA: TGTGCCAGCAGCTTGACAGGAATTAATGAAAAACTGTTTTTT; CDR3: CASSLTGINEKLFF
J: TRBJ1-6; D: TRBD1; V: TRBV19; size: NA; DNA: TGTGCCAGTAGTATACCCTCACAGGGGTCACCCCTCCACTTT; CDR3: CASSIPSQGSPLHF
J: TRBJ1-5; D: NA; V: TRBV28; size: NA; DNA: TGTGCCAGCAAGACAAGGGACATCCTCCCCAATCAGCCCCAGCATTTT; CDR3: CASKTRDILPNQPQHF
J: TRBJ2-3; D: TRBD1; V: TRBV15; size: NA; DNA: TGTGCCACCAGCACCCGACAGGGCCGCACAGATACGCAGTATTTT; CDR3: CATSTRQGRTDTQYF
J: TRBJ1-3; D: TRBD1; V: TRBV20-1; size: NA; DNA: TGCAGTGCTAGTTGGGGACAGGGGAAGGACACCATATATTTT; CDR3: CSASWGQGKDTIYF
J: TRBJ1-1; D: NA; V: TRBV23-1; size: NA; DNA: TGCGCCAGCAGCCCCGGTCCCCTCCCGGACAGAACGATGAACACTGAAGCTTTCTTT; CDR3: CASSPGPLPDRTMNTEAFF
J: TRBJ2-7; D: NA; V: TRBV7-2; size: few; DNA: TGTGCCAGCAGCTTAGGGCACGCTTCCACCGAGCAGTACTTC; CDR3: CASSLGHASTEQYF
J: TRBJ1-2; D: NA; V: TRBV5-1; size: NA; DNA: TGCGCCAGCAGTCCCGTATTCCCCGCAGCTAACTATGGCTACACCTTC; CDR3: CASSPVFPAANYGYTF
J: TRBJ2-3; D: NA; V: TRBV6-5; size: NA; DNA: TGTGCCAGCACGGTACAGGACCGAAATACGCAGTATTTT; CDR3: CASTVQDRNTQYF
J: TRBJ1-1; D: NA; V: TRBV30; size: NA; DNA: TGTGCCTGGACCCCAATGGGGGCCCGAAACACTGAAGCTTTCTTT; CDR3: CAWTPMGARNTEAFF
J: TRBJ1-2; D: TRBD1; V: TRBV5-6; size: NA; DNA: TGTGCCAGCAGCAGGACAGGAGACTTAGCTAACTATGGCTACACCTTC; CDR3: CASSRTGDLANYGYTF
J: TRBJ2-1; D: NA; V: TRBV10-3; size: NA; DNA: TGTGCCATCAGTGATGGGGCTAGGAATGAGCAGTTCTTC; CDR3: CAISDGARNEQFF
J: TRBJ2-1; D: TRBD1; V: TRBV24-1; size: NA; DNA: TGTGCCACCGACCGGGACAGATTACACAATGAGCAGTTCTTC; CDR3: CATDRDRLHNEQFF
J: TRBJ1-4; D: TRBD1; V: TRBV5-8; size: NA; DNA: TGTGCCAGCAGCTTGGGACAGGGGATGTCCCCGGGCGAAAAACTGTTTTTT; CDR3: CASSLGQGMSPGEKLFF
J: TRBJ1-2; D: TRBD1; V: TRBV10-3; size: NA; DNA: TGTGCCATCAGTGGGACAGGGGCGGTTCCGACGCGGGGCTACACCTTC; CDR3: CAISGTGAVPTRGYTF
J: TRBJ2-7; D: TRBD2; V: TRBV5-1; size: once; DNA: TGCGCCAGCAGCACCGCAGGACTAGCGGGGGCAGGGGGATACGAGCAGTACTTC; CDR3: CASSTAGLAGAGGYEQYF
J: TRBJ2-5; D: NA; V: TRBV5-6; size: NA; DNA: TGTGCCAGCAGCTTGTACGGGGGTCAAGAGACCCAGTACTTC; CDR3: CASSLYGGQETQYF
J: TRBJ2-3; D: NA; V: TRBV6-5; size: NA; DNA: TGTGCCAGCAGTTATAGTCTAGCGACAGATACGCAGTATTTT; CDR3: CASSYSLATDTQYF
J: TRBJ1-2; D: NA; V: TRBV19; size: NA; DNA: TGTGCCAGTAGTACAAAAGAGGGTGATATCTATGGCTACACCTTC; CDR3: CASSTKEGDIYGYTF
J: TRBJ2-2; D: TRBD1; V: TRBV6-6; size: NA; DNA: TGTGCCAGCAGCCATCCGGGACAGGGCACCGGGGAGCTGTTTTTT; CDR3: CASSHPGQGTGELFF
J: TRBJ2-5; D: NA; V: TRBV27; size: NA; DNA: TGTGCCAGCAGTTTGGTAGCAGGGGAGACCCAGTACTTC; CDR3: CASSLVAGETQYF
J: TRBJ1-2; D: NA; V: TRBV19; size: NA; DNA: TGTGCCAGTGGGCACAGACCGGCGACCTATGGCTACACCTTC; CDR3: CASGHRPATYGYTF
J: TRBJ2-3; D: TRBD1; V: TRBV27; size: once; DNA: TGTGCCAGCAGTCCTCGACAGGGGAAGATCGATACGCAGTATTTT; CDR3: CASSPRQGKIDTQYF
J: TRBJ1-1; D: TRBD1; V: TRBV5-4; size: NA; DNA: TGTGCCAGCAGCCGGGACAGCCACACTGAAGCTTTCTTT; CDR3: CASSRDSHTEAFF
J: TRBJ1-5; D: TRBD1; V: TRBV6-1; size: NA; DNA: TGTGCCAGCAGAGAAAGGGCGGCAGGGGGAGTGGAGCAGCCCCAGCATTTT; CDR3: CASRERAAGGVEQPQHF
J: TRBJ1-1; D: TRBD1; V: TRBV9; size: few; DNA: TGTGCCAGCAGCCTCGGACAGGCGACGAACACTGAAGCTTTCTTT; CDR3: CASSLGQATNTEAFF
J: TRBJ2-3; D: TRBD2; V: TRBV5-5; size: NA; DNA: TGTGCCAGCAGCCGGATCAGCGGGGGGTCTCGCACAGATACGCAGTATTTT; CDR3: CASSRISGGSRTDTQYF
J: TRBJ1-2; D: NA; V: TRBV18; size: NA; DNA: TGTGCCAGCTCACCTACCAGCAACAGGGTTTTGGGTGGCTACACCTTC; CDR3: CASSPTSNRVLGGYTF
J: TRBJ2-3; D: TRBD2; V: TRBV9; size: NA; DNA: TGTGCCAGCAGCGTAGGGAGCGGGATTAGCACAGATACGCAGTATTTT; CDR3: CASSVGSGISTDTQYF
J: TRBJ2-2; D: NA; V: TRBV3-1/TRBV3-2; size: NA; DNA: TGTGCCAGCAGCCAAGGCAGGGCGGACACCGGGGAGCTGTTTTTT; CDR3: CASSQGRADTGELFF
J: TRBJ2-6; D: TRBD1; V: TRBV20-1; size: NA; DNA: TGCAGTGCTAGTCGGGACAGTTACTCTGGGGCCAACGTCCTGACTTTC; CDR3: CSASRDSYSGANVLTF
J: TRBJ1-2; D: NA; V: TRBV5-1; size: once; DNA: TGCGCCAGCAGCCGGGAGGGGAGCGGCTATGGCTACACCTTC; CDR3: CASSREGSGYGYTF
J: TRBJ1-5; D: NA; V: TRBV9; size: NA; DNA: TGTGCCAGCAGCGTGGGGGGGTATGATCAGCCCCAGCATTTT; CDR3: CASSVGGYDQPQHF